Presented here are 26 T cell receptor beta chains from one specimen sequenced in a study of blood T cell repertoires in COVID-19. TCRdb's copy holds only in-frame clones and misses some; the assay was immunoSEQ multiplex PCR. The table includes about 240,000 clones, about 84% detected once. Sequenced sample: peripheral blood. All receptors derive from an elderly man with acute or convalescent COVID-19.

The genes are TRBV5-1 and TRBJ1-2; D remains unclear. In germline, CDR1 is SGHRS, CDR2 YFSETQ. The CDR3 contains 14 residues. Trimming left V 4 bases short and J 6 bases short, with 16 bases between. The CDR3 sequence is CASSPPAGLNGYTF. DNA for the CDR3: TGCGCCAGCAGCCCCCCGGCAGGACTGAATGGCTACACCTTC. Combining the CDR3 with reference TRBV5-1 and TRBJ1-2 gives the whole variable domain KAGVTQTPRYLIKTRGQQVTLSCSPISGHRSVSWYQQTPGQGLQFLFEYFSETQRNKGNFPGRFSGRQFSNSRSEMNVSTLELGDSALYLCASSPPAGLNGYTFGSGTRLTVV.

This sequence joins TRBV7-9 and TRBJ2-7, with TRBD2 matching 7 bases. With 2 bases clipped from V and 2 bases from J, the junction kept 3 bases outside the gene matches. The CDR3 has 14 residues. From germline, CDR1 is SEHNR and CDR2 FQNEAQ (reference sequence). The CDR3 protein is CASSLTGGTYEQYF. The CDR3 nucleotides are TGTGCCAGCAGCTTAACGGGGGGTACCTACGAGCAGTACTTC.

The CDR3 reads CASRTRDRDGYTF. CDR3 DNA sequence: TGTGCCAGCAGGACACGAGACAGGGATGGCTACACCTTC. This chain connects TRBV6-6 to TRBJ1-2; 7 bases are a match to TRBD1. Germline CDR1 MNHNY, CDR2 SVGAGI (reference sequence). CDR3 length: 13 amino acids. After removal of 6 bases from V and 6 bases from J, the junction contained 7 bases not matched to a gene.

The chain uses TRBV19 and TRBJ2-3, with D maybe TRBD2 (6 bases). V shed 4 bases and J shed 4 bases, with 12 bases lying between them. Germline CDR1 and CDR2: LNHDA and SQIVND (reference sequence). CDR3 length: 14 amino acids. The CDR3: CASSTPRLADTQYF. The CDR3 bases are TGTGCCAGTAGTACCCCCCGACTAGCAGATACGCAGTATTTT.

The rearrangement links TRBV18 to TRBJ1-2, with a weak D call TRBD1 (6 bases). The CDR3 covers 14 residues. Trimming shortened V by 2 bases and J by 4 bases, and 11 bases separated the two germline ends. The V gene's germline CDR1 is KGHSH and CDR2 LQKENI. This CDR3 reads CASSPSGGTYGYTF. CDR3 bases: TGTGCCAGCTCACCAAGTGGGGGCACCTATGGCTACACCTTC.

The genes are TRBV5-1 and TRBJ1-2; 12 nucleotides align to TRBD1. This CDR3 has 16 amino acids. The germline V gene has CDR1 SGHRS and CDR2 YFSETQ. With 2 bases clipped from V and 3 bases from J, the junction kept 5 bases outside the gene matches. Here the CDR3 DNA reads TGCGCCAGCAGCTTCAGGGGGACAGGGGGCGACTATGGCTACACCTTC. This gives the protein CASSFRGTGGDYGYTF.

The J gene is TRBJ2-1, the V gene TRBV11-1; D gene uncertain. Germline lookup yields CDR1 SGHAT and CDR2 FQDESV (reference sequence). Between the trimmed V and J ends, which lost 2 bases and 5 bases, there was a span of 10 bases. This CDR3 region has 14 residues. CDR3 in amino acids: CASSLPGSHNEQFF. The CDR3 DNA reads as TGTGCCAGCAGCTTACCCGGGTCCCACAATGAGCAGTTCTTC.

The chain links TRBV6-2 or TRBV6-3 to TRBJ2-6, with D perhaps TRBD1 (5 bases). The CDR3 runs to 16 residues. CDR1 is MNHEY and CDR2 is SVGEGT in the germline V gene. Trimming pared 0 bases from V and 4 bases from J, leaving 10 bases between. In DNA, the CDR3 is TGTGCCAGCAGTTACTCGGCCCCAGGGGGGGCCAACGTCCTGACTTTC. This gives the protein CASSYSAPGGANVLTF.

V and J are TRBV5-4 and TRBJ1-4; 7 nucleotides align to TRBD1. This CDR3 is built from 13 residues. Germline values: CDR1 SGHNT, CDR2 YYREEE (reference sequence). V shed 2 bases, J shed 8 bases, and the junction held 3 bases outside the gene matches. The CDR3 sequence is CASSFGQEEKLFF. The CDR3 DNA reads TGTGCCAGCAGCTTCGGACAGGAAGAAAAACTGTTTTTT.

The chain uses TRBV27 and TRBJ1-5, with a possible D match to TRBD1 (5 bases). CDR1 MNHEY and CDR2 SMNVEV come from the germline V gene (reference sequence). The CDR3 consists of 17 residues. V lost 2 bases, J lost 2 bases, and 16 bases lay in between. CDR3 residues: CASSLRGTANGNQPQHF. Written as DNA, the CDR3 is TGTGCCAGCAGTTTAAGGGGAACCGCGAACGGCAATCAGCCCCAGCATTTT.

The chain links TRBV29-1 to TRBJ2-7, with no clear D. The CDR3 runs to 11 residues. The V gene lost 4 bases and the J gene lost 4 bases, with 8 bases spanning the gap. Germline lookup yields CDR1 SQVTM and CDR2 ANQGSEA. This chain's CDR3 is CSVAGLYEQYF. For the CDR3, the DNA is TGCAGCGTTGCAGGTTTATACGAGCAGTACTTC.

This clone was recorded a few times. This sequence joins TRBV6-1 and TRBJ1-6; D remains ambiguous. Germline loops: CDR1 MNHNS, CDR2 SASEGT. The CDR3 has 15 amino acids. The V end was cut by 2 bases, the J end by 7 bases, with 12 bases between. Here the CDR3 DNA reads TGTGCCAGCAGTGAAAGATCAGTGTGGAATTCACCCCTCCACTTT. Translated, it gives CASSERSVWNSPLHF.

The V gene is TRBV11-2, the J gene TRBJ2-7; D call uncertain. The CDR3 totals 13 residues. Germline CDR1 reads SGHAT; CDR2 reads FQNNGV. The V gene lost 2 bases and the J gene lost 6 bases, with 11 bases spanning the gap. CDR3 sequence: CASSLLTWAEQYF. CDR3 DNA: TGTGCCAGCAGCTTATTAACCTGGGCCGAGCAGTACTTC.

This clone was seen a single time. V gene TRBV5-6 combines with J gene TRBJ2-1, with a weak D call TRBD1 (5 bases). V dropped 8 bases and J dropped 10 bases, with 19 bases sitting between them. The germline gives CDR1 SGHDT, CDR2 YYEEEE. CDR3 length equals 13 residues. CDR3: CASQGTLWSEQFF. CDR3 sequence (DNA): TGTGCCAGTCAGGGTACGCTCTGGTCGGAGCAGTTCTTC.

The chain links TRBV6-5 to TRBJ2-7, with a possible D match to TRBD2 (5 bases). Germline CDR1 and CDR2: MNHEY and SVGAGI. Between the trimmed V and J ends, which lost 2 bases and 2 bases, there was a span of 13 bases. There are 15 residues in the CDR3. CDR3 bases: TGTGCCAGCAGTTACGACAATTCGGGGACCTACGAGCAGTACTTC. Its translation is CASSYDNSGTYEQYF.

V is TRBV28 and J is TRBJ2-1; perhaps TRBD1 as D (6 bases). The germline V gene has CDR1 MDHEN and CDR2 SYDVKM. The V and J ends lost 5 bases and 5 bases respectively, with 16 bases between them. CDR3 length equals 15 residues. Here the CDR3 DNA reads TGTGCCAGCAGTCGCCCCGGACAGAACCACAATGAGCAGTTCTTC. It is translated as CASSRPGQNHNEQFF.

The rearrangement links TRBV6-1 to TRBJ2-7; D possibly corresponds to TRBD1 (7 bases). The V gene's germline CDR1 is MNHNS and CDR2 SASEGT. This CDR3 is built from 13 residues. The germline V and J ends were trimmed by 2 bases and 6 bases, with 11 bases remaining between them. Written as DNA, the CDR3 is TGTGCCAGCAGTGAACAGGGGGGCACCGAGCAGTACTTC. Translating gives CASSEQGGTEQYF.

V usage is TRBV2 and J usage is TRBJ1-6; a possible D gene is TRBD1 (5 bases). Germline V CDR1 and CDR2: SNHLY, FYNNEI. With 6 bases removed from V and 0 bases from J, the gap between germline ends came to 12 bases. The CDR3 spans 16 residues. The CDR3 protein is CASRGQVISYNSPLHF. In DNA form, the CDR3 reads TGTGCCAGCAGGGGGCAGGTTATCTCCTATAATTCACCCCTCCACTTT.

This clone has a single count. V usage is TRBV27 and J usage is TRBJ2-2; D may be TRBD1 (5 bases). Per germline, CDR1 MNHEY and CDR2 SMNVEV (reference sequence). The CDR3 covers 16 residues. Trimming shortened V by 3 bases and J by 0 bases, and 11 bases separated the two germline ends. CDR3 DNA: TGTGCCAGCAGTTTGGCAGGGCCCGCGAACACCGGGGAGCTGTTTTTT. It yields the protein CASSLAGPANTGELFF.

The J gene is TRBJ2-6, the V gene TRBV6-5, with a possible D match to TRBD1 (6 bases). CDR1 is MNHEY, CDR2 SVGAGI, per germline. The CDR3 loop spans 14 amino acids. V was shortened by 5 bases and J by 4 bases, with 9 bases between the two germline ends. In DNA form, the CDR3 reads TGTGCCAGCAGTACAGGGTCCGGGGCCAACGTCCTGACTTTC. This encodes CASSTGSGANVLTF.

This clone occurred a few times. The V call is TRBV10-1, the J call TRBJ1-4; the match to TRBD1 covers 8 bases. The J segment lost 4 bases and the V segment lost 10 bases, leaving 20 bases of the junction unmatched. Germline V lookup: CDR1 WNHNN, CDR2 SYGVQD (reference sequence). The CDR3 extends over 18 amino acids. The CDR3 here is CATYLGQGRGPSNEKLFF. The DNA of the CDR3 is TGCGCCACCTACCTTGGACAGGGACGGGGTCCTAGTAATGAAAAACTGTTTTTT.

On this clone itself: This sample includes further DNA sequences coding for the same CDR3. The CDR3 reads CASSTDRGDEKLFF. The CDR3 nucleotides read TGTGCCAGTAGTACGGACAGGGGGGATGAAAAACTGTTTTTT. V is TRBV19 and J is TRBJ1-4; 10 bases align to TRBD1. V shed 4 bases and J 6 bases; nucleotides not matched to a gene: 2. The germline gives CDR1 LNHDA, CDR2 SQIVND (reference sequence). CDR3 length: 14 amino acids.

The CDR3 here is CASSLYQGADTQYF. The CDR3, as DNA: TGTGCCAGCAGCTTATATCAGGGGGCAGATACGCAGTATTTT. The chain links TRBV7-3 to TRBJ2-3; 7 bases align to TRBD1. This CDR3 spans 14 amino acids. With V trimmed by 2 bases and J by 4 bases, 3 bases remained unmatched. Germline-derived CDR1 and CDR2 are SGHTA and FQGTGA.

The sample holds one count of this clone. This chain joins TRBV7-2 and TRBJ2-5, with D perhaps matching TRBD1 (6 bases). Germline V gene data show CDR1 as SGHTA and CDR2 as FQGNSA. Between the trimmed V and J ends, which lost 3 bases and 4 bases, there was a span of 12 bases. The CDR3 runs to 14 residues. CDR3 DNA sequence: TGTGCCAGCAGCTTTGATAGGGGGAGAGAGACCCAGTACTTC. This codes for CASSFDRGRETQYF.

The chain is built from TRBV28 and TRBJ1-2, with TRBD1 matching over 8 bases. The CDR3 spans 16 residues. J gave up 7 bases and V 5 bases, and 15 bases lay outside the gene matches. The V gene's germline CDR1 is MDHEN and CDR2 SYDVKM. CDR3 in amino acids: CASSPSSGAGGIGYTF. Here the CDR3 DNA reads TGTGCCAGCAGTCCCAGTTCAGGGGCAGGGGGCATTGGCTACACCTTC.

The V and J genes are TRBV19 and TRBJ1-5; TRBD1 is a possible D gene (5 bases). CDR1 and CDR2 (germline): LNHDA, SQIVND (reference sequence). The CDR3 has 14 amino acids. Trimming cost V 4 bases and J 2 bases, with 9 bases left between them. The CDR3 DNA sequence: TGTGCCAGTAGTACAGGGCTTGGCAATCAGCCCCAGCATTTT. This codes for CASSTGLGNQPQHF.